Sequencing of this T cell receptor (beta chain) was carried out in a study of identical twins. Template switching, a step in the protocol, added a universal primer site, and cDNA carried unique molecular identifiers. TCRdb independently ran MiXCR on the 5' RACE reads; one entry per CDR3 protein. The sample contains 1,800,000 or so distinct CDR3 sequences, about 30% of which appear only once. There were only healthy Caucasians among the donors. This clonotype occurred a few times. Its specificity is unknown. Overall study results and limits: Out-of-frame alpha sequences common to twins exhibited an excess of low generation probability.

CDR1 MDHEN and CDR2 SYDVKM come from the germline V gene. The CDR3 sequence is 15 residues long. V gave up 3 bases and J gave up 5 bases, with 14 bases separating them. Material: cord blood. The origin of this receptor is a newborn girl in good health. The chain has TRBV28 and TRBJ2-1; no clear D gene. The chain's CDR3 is CASSLTGRYNNEQFF. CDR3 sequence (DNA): TGTGCCAGCAGTTTGACCGGCAGGTACAACAATGAGCAGTTCTTC. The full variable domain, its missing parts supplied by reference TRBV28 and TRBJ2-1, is DVKVTQSSRYLVKRTGEKVFLECVQDMDHENMFWYRQDPGLGLRLIYFSYDVKMKEKGDIPEGYSVSREKKERFSLILESASTNQTSMYLCASSLTGRYNNEQFFGPGTRLTVL.